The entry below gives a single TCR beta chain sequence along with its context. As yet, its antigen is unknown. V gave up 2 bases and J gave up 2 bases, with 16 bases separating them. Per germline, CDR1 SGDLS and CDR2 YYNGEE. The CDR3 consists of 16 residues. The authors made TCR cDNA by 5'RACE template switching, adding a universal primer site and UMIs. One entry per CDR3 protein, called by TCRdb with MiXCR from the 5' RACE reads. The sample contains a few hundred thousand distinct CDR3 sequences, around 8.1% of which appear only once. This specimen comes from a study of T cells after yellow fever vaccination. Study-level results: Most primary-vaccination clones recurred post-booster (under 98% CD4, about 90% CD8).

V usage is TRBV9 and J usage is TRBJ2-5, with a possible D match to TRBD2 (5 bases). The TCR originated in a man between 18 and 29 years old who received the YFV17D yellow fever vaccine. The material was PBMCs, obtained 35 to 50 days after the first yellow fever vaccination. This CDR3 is CASSVRAAELQETQYF. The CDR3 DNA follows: TGTGCCAGCAGCGTGCGGGCAGCGGAGTTACAAGAGACCCAGTACTTC.